A single sample gave rise to the 31 T cell receptor beta chains below, sequenced in a study of T cells of healthy individuals. TCRdb redid the calling of the 5' RACE reads with MiXCR, one entry per CDR3 protein. The table records more than 60,000 distinct CDR3 sequences, 15% to 20% of them present only once. The receptors stem from a human donor in good health.

This clonotype was observed at least ten times. V and J are TRBV20-1 and TRBJ2-1; 10 bases are a match to TRBD1. Trimming cost V 5 bases and J 1 base; bases outside gene matches: 2. The CDR3 length is 14 residues. Germline CDR1 DFQATT, CDR2 SNEGSKA (reference sequence). CDR3 region: CSAGGQGSYNEQFF. CDR3 nucleotides: TGCAGTGCTGGGGGACAGGGGTCCTACAATGAGCAGTTCTTC.

This clonotype was detected only once. Germline and junction disagree at one end, which may indicate a read error. This chain connects TRBV3-1 to TRBJ1-3; D possibly corresponds to TRBD1 (5 bases). The CDR3 covers 17 residues. The germline V gene encodes CDR1 LGHDT and CDR2 YNNKEL (reference sequence). In DNA form, the CDR3 reads TGTGCCAGCAGCTCACGGGTCGGACAACTCTCTGGAAACAACATATATTTT. It translates to CASSSRVGQLSGNNIYF.

The chain has TRBV19 and TRBJ2-2, with 9 bases matching TRBD2. CDR1 is LNHDA, CDR2 SQIVND, per germline (reference sequence). This CDR3 spans 17 amino acids. V dropped 3 bases and J dropped 1; count of bases not matched to a gene: 6. The CDR3 loop is CASSIIAGARNTGELFF. The CDR3 DNA reads TGTGCCAGTAGTATTATAGCGGGAGCGCGGAACACCGGGGAGCTGTTTTTT.

This rearrangement joins TRBV27 to TRBJ1-1, with TRBD1 as a possible D gene (5 bases). Germline loops: CDR1 MNHEY, CDR2 SMNVEV (reference sequence). CDR3 length equals 14 residues. The V end was cut by 5 bases, the J end by 4 bases, with 14 bases between. The chain's CDR3 is CASSAWGGVTEAFF. The CDR3 DNA reads TGTGCCAGCAGTGCATGGGGCGGTGTCACTGAAGCTTTCTTT.

This clonotype appeared many times. CDR3 in amino acids: CSVDRGDTDTQYF. CDR3 sequence (DNA): TGCAGCGTTGACAGGGGAGACACAGATACGCAGTATTTT. The rearrangement joins TRBV29-1 to TRBJ2-3; maybe TRBD1 (6 bases). The CDR3 consists of 13 residues. V shed 3 bases and J shed 2 bases, with 9 bases lying between them. Germline CDR1 SQVTM, CDR2 ANQGSEA.

This clonotype was detected only a few times. J is TRBJ1-5 and V is TRBV7-8; 12 bases are a match to TRBD1. The CDR3 has 14 residues. V lost 0 bases and J lost 15; bases outside the gene matches: 6. Looked up from germline, CDR1 is SGHVS and CDR2 is FQNEAQ. The CDR3 bases are TGTGCCAGCAGCTTAGCGGGACAGGGGGCGCGTCGGCATTTT. It specifies CASSLAGQGARRHF.

The V gene is TRBV5-1, the J gene TRBJ2-1; 8 positions match TRBD2. The CDR3 has 15 amino acids. The trim removed 1 base at V and 9 bases at J, leaving 9 bases unmatched. The germline V gene has CDR1 SGHRS and CDR2 YFSETQ. The CDR3 DNA reads as TGCGCCAGCAGCTTGACCCGGGGGGGCCCAGCTGAGCAGTTCTTC. This translates into CASSLTRGGPAEQFF.

This clonotype was detected a few times. CDR3 amino acids: CAWSPGGGLNEQFF. The CDR3 DNA sequence: TGTGCCTGGAGCCCCGGCGGGGGGCTCAATGAGCAGTTCTTC. The V gene is TRBV30, the J gene TRBJ2-1; 8 nucleotides align to TRBD2. Germline loops: CDR1 GTSNPN, CDR2 SVGIG (reference sequence). Trimming took 3 bases from V and 6 from J; bases not matched to a gene: 7. This CDR3 has 14 amino acids. The variable domain in full, with the rest retrieved from reference TRBV30 and TRBJ2-1, is SQTIHQWPATLVQPVGSPLSLECTVEGTSNPNLYWYRQAAGRGLQLLFYSVGIGQISSEVPQNLSASRPQDRQFILSSKKLLLSDSGFYLCAWSPGGGLNEQFFGPGTRLTVL.

About this clonotype: A read error is possible here, since a much larger clone lies one base away. V gene TRBV12-5 combines with J gene TRBJ2-1; D may be TRBD2 (5 bases). The CDR3 is 15 residues long. Trimming removed 6 bases at V and 3 bases at J, with 15 bases between. Germline V gene lookup returns CDR1 LGHNT and CDR2 FRNRAP. The chain's CDR3 is CASGWARGSYNEQFF. The CDR3 DNA sequence: TGTGCTAGTGGGTGGGCTAGAGGGAGCTACAATGAGCAGTTCTTC. The whole variable domain, remainder taken from reference TRBV12-5 and TRBJ2-1, is DARVTQTPRHKVTEMGQEVTMRCQPILGHNTVFWYRQTMMQGLELLAYFRNRAPLDDSGMPKDRFSAEMPDATLATLKIQPSEPRDSAVYFCASGWARGSYNEQFFGPGTRLTVL.

This clonotype occurred many times. This chain uses TRBV3-2 with TRBJ2-7; the listed D gene, TRBD2, was not tested against the DNA. TRBV3-2 corresponds to a pseudogene. The CDR3 totals 15 residues. The CDR3 here is CASSQTGTFTPGQYF. In DNA form, the CDR3 reads TGTGCCAGCAGCCAGACCGGGACTTTCACCCCTGGGCAGTACTTC.

This clonotype was observed at least ten times. The genes are TRBV25-1 and TRBJ1-6; a possible D gene is TRBD1 (5 bases). Trimming took off 2 bases at V and 10 bases at J, with 12 bases between the two ends. CDR3 length: 14 amino acids. Germline values: CDR1 MGHDK, CDR2 SYGVNS. The CDR3 here is CASSETGRGSPLHF. The CDR3 DNA reads as TGTGCCAGCAGTGAAACGGGGCGTGGATCACCCCTCCACTTT.

The chain recombines TRBV9 with TRBJ1-3; D is undetermined. The CDR3 contains 16 residues. Between the trimmed V and J ends, which lost 4 bases and 0 bases, there was a span of 14 bases. Per the germline V gene, CDR1 is SGDLS and CDR2 is YYNGEE. The CDR3 bases are TGTGCCAGCAGCAGAGCGGCGAGCGACTCTGGAAACACCATATATTTT. Encoded protein: CASSRAASDSGNTIYF.

The sample holds many counts of this clonotype. The chain recombines TRBV2 with TRBJ2-1, with a weak D call TRBD1 (6 bases). V gave up 5 bases and J gave up 8 bases, with 7 bases separating them. Germline V CDR1 and CDR2: SNHLY, FYNNEI. The CDR3 runs to 11 residues. The chain's CDR3 is CASSRQDEQFF. CDR3 nucleotides: TGTGCCAGCAGTCGACAGGATGAGCAGTTCTTC.

V usage is TRBV5-1 and J usage is TRBJ2-5, with 7 bases matching TRBD2. The V gene end was trimmed by 3 bases and the J gene end by 7 bases; junction bases not matched to a gene: 12. The CDR3 consists of 15 residues. Germline CDR1 SGHRS, CDR2 YFSETQ. In DNA, the CDR3 is TGCGCCAGCAGCTCAATGGCGGGGCCGGGGGGGACCCAGTACTTC. The encoded protein is CASSSMAGPGGTQYF.

This clonotype has ten or more counts. The chain is built from TRBV20-1 and TRBJ2-3; a possible D gene is TRBD1 (6 bases). Trimming left V 4 bases short and J 2 bases short, with 7 bases between. The CDR3 runs to 12 residues. The germline gives CDR1 DFQATT, CDR2 SNEGSKA (reference sequence). The CDR3 region has the DNA TGCAGTGCTACAGGGGACACAGATACGCAGTATTTT. Its protein product is CSATGDTDTQYF.

The rearrangement links TRBV6-5 to TRBJ2-5; D possibly corresponds to TRBD1 (7 bases). The CDR3 is made up of 14 amino acids. Trimming removed 2 bases at V and 5 bases at J, with 12 bases between. Germline values: CDR1 MNHEY, CDR2 SVGAGI. The CDR3 sequence is CASSYQGGRETQYF. The CDR3 DNA is TGTGCCAGCAGTTACCAGGGGGGCCGGGAGACCCAGTACTTC.

The genes are TRBV27 and TRBJ1-5; TRBD1 agrees at 8 bases. The germline V gene has CDR1 MNHEY and CDR2 SMNVEV (reference sequence). The CDR3 runs to 15 residues. J gave up 6 bases and V 6 bases, and 10 bases lay outside the gene matches. In DNA form, the CDR3 reads TGTGCCAGCAGCTCCCTAGACAGGGGCGGTCAGCCCCAGCATTTT. It codes for CASSSLDRGGQPQHF.

This clonotype was counted many times. V is TRBV5-1 and J is TRBJ2-3, with 7 bases identical to TRBD2. The CDR3 extends over 12 amino acids. With 3 bases clipped from V and 7 bases from J, the junction kept 2 bases outside the gene matches. Germline CDR1 is SGHRS and CDR2 is YFSETQ. CDR3 DNA: TGCGCCAGCAGCTCAGCGGGGAATACGCAGTATTTT. This encodes CASSSAGNTQYF.

This chain connects TRBV18 to TRBJ2-7; TRBD1 matches at 7 bases. Trimming removed 8 bases from V and 3 bases from J; junction bases left unmatched: 13. The CDR3 sequence is 15 residues long. Germline V gives CDR1 KGHSH, CDR2 LQKENI. This CDR3 is CASPHGTDFHYEQYF. DNA for the CDR3: TGTGCCAGCCCCCACGGGACAGATTTCCACTACGAGCAGTACTTC.

The chain has TRBV3-1 and TRBJ2-1, with TRBD2 matching 11 bases. This CDR3 is built from 17 residues. CDR1 is LGHDT, CDR2 YNNKEL, per germline (reference sequence). V shed 1 base and J 2 bases; nucleotides not matched to a gene: 4. The CDR3 DNA sequence: TGTGCCAGCAGCCAAGTCGTTAGCGGGAGGGCCTACAATGAGCAGTTCTTC. It translates to CASSQVVSGRAYNEQFF.

The J gene is TRBJ2-2, the V gene TRBV4-2, with TRBD2 identical over 9 bases. The V gene's germline CDR1 is LGHNA and CDR2 YNFKEQ. CDR3 length: 13 residues. The CDR3 loop reads CASDSGSTGELFF. The DNA for the CDR3 is TGTGCTAGCGATAGCGGGAGTACCGGGGAGCTGTTTTTT.

This clonotype has a handful of counts. The chain is built from TRBV11-2 and TRBJ1-2; no clear D. Germline V gene data show CDR1 as SGHAT and CDR2 as FQNNGV. There are 14 residues in the CDR3. Trimming took off 1 base at V and 1 base at J, with 7 bases between the two ends. CDR3 protein: CASSLVVDNYGYTF. Here the CDR3 DNA reads TGTGCCAGCAGCTTAGTTGTGGATAACTATGGCTACACCTTC. Looking up the rest from reference TRBV11-2 and TRBJ1-2 gives the full variable domain: EAGVAQSPRYKIIEKRQSVAFWCNPISGHATLYWYQQILGQGPKLLIQFQNNGVVDDSQLPKDRFSAERLKGVDSTLKIQPAKLEDSAVYLCASSLVVDNYGYTFGSGTRLTVV.

This clonotype was detected a few times. This chain joins TRBV5-1 and TRBJ2-7; D perhaps matches TRBD1 (9 bases). Per germline, CDR1 SGHRS and CDR2 YFSETQ. Trimming took off 6 bases at V and 3 bases at J, with 22 bases between the two ends. CDR3 length equals 16 residues. CDR3 sequence: CASNRGGTGPYYEQYF. CDR3 sequence (DNA): TGCGCCAGCAACCGCGGGGGGACAGGGCCGTACTACGAGCAGTACTTC.

The chain is built from TRBV28 and TRBJ1-5; perhaps TRBD1 as D (6 bases). This CDR3 comprises 15 residues. V was trimmed by 7 bases and J by 4 bases, leaving 17 bases between them. Germline V gives CDR1 MDHEN, CDR2 SYDVKM. The CDR3 loop reads CASTWAGADNQPQHF. DNA for the CDR3: TGTGCCAGCACATGGGCAGGGGCAGATAATCAGCCCCAGCATTTT.

This clonotype came up many times. The CDR3 spells CASSQGDKDTDTQYF. Written as DNA, the CDR3 is TGTGCCAGCAGCCAAGGGGACAAGGACACAGATACGCAGTATTTT. V and J are TRBV3-2 and TRBJ2-3; TRBD1 is taken as the D call from the table, unchecked against the DNA. TRBV3-2 is a pseudogene segment. CDR3 size: 15 residues.

This clonotype appeared a few times. The chain is built from TRBV2 and TRBJ2-2; a possible D gene is TRBD1 (6 bases). V shed 2 bases and J shed 5 bases, with 12 bases lying between them. The CDR3 has 15 residues. The V gene's germline CDR1 is SNHLY and CDR2 FYNNEI. The CDR3: CASSESTGRTGELFF. DNA of the CDR3: TGTGCCAGCAGTGAATCTACAGGGAGAACCGGGGAGCTGTTTTTT. Full variable domain (missing parts from reference TRBV2 and TRBJ2-2): EPEVTQTPSHQVTQMGQEVILRCVPISNHLYFYWYRQILGQKVEFLVSFYNNEISEKSEIFDDQFSVERPDGSNFTLKIRSTKLEDSAMYFCASSESTGRTGELFFGEGSRLTVL.

This clonotype showed up many times. The CDR3, as DNA: TGTGCCAGCAGCTTAAATAGTGGCGCTGAAGCTTTCTTT. Protein sequence: CASSLNSGAEAFF. V usage is TRBV7-3 and J usage is TRBJ1-1; D unresolved. Trimming took off 1 base at V and 6 bases at J, with 9 bases between the two ends. Germline values: CDR1 SGHTA, CDR2 FQGTGA. The length of the CDR3 is 13 residues.

This clonotype was seen more than once but under ten times. The V call is TRBV12-3 or TRBV12-4, the J call TRBJ2-1; a weak D match, TRBD2 (6 bases). The V gene lost 9 bases and the J gene lost 9 bases, with 12 bases spanning the gap. This CDR3 comprises 11 residues. CDR3 DNA: TGTGCCAGTAAAACTAGCACTGAGCAGTTCTTC. This encodes CASKTSTEQFF.

This clonotype was observed many times. The rearrangement joins TRBV9 to TRBJ2-5; TRBD2 agrees at 9 bases. V was clipped by 2 bases and J by 5 bases; unmatched bases: 10. CDR1 and CDR2 from the germline V gene are SGDLS and YYNGEE. The CDR3 is made up of 16 amino acids. The DNA of the CDR3 is TGTGCCAGCAGCGTTGCTAGCGGGATAGGTGGCGAGACCCAGTACTTC. Protein product: CASSVASGIGGETQYF.

This clonotype was observed many times. The J gene is TRBJ2-1, the V gene TRBV5-1, with TRBD1 as a possible D gene (5 bases). Trimming removed 0 bases from V and 14 bases from J, with 21 bases in between. There are 15 residues in the CDR3. Germline V gene sequence: CDR1 SGHRS, CDR2 YFSETQ. CDR3 protein: CASSLAPGVQGSEFF. CDR3 nucleotides: TGCGCCAGCAGCTTGGCCCCTGGCGTGCAGGGTTCAGAGTTCTTC.

This clonotype was observed at least ten times. CDR3 region: CASSYRGGTEAFF. The CDR3 bases are TGTGCCAGCAGTTACAGGGGTGGCACTGAAGCTTTCTTT. This chain connects TRBV6-5 to TRBJ1-1; perhaps TRBD1 as D (5 bases). This CDR3 region has 13 residues. With 2 bases removed from V and 4 bases from J, the gap between germline ends came to 8 bases. Germline loops: CDR1 MNHEY, CDR2 SVGAGI.